The source of this T cell receptor (beta chain) is a study of cytotoxic CD8 clonotypes in ibrutinib-treated CLL (dated by TCRdb to about 2021). With regard to the full study: In this cohort, more than 14 patients were treatment-naive and approximately 10 were relapsed/refractory, while some 18 had unmutated IGHV. Of the roughly 90 people in the trial, about two dozen had longitudinal samples available. Patients were still on ibrutinib when every remission and progressive disease sample was collected. Cryopreserved peripheral blood mononuclear cells were obtained prior to treatment, at the time of response, and at either disease progression or sustained remission. Samples averaged 255,043 productive templates and just under 95,000 productive rearrangements. Responses were partial in around 24 patients and complete in 2; after median approximately 5.5 years follow-up, about 14 stayed in remission and about twelve progressed. Response samples were obtained after a median of around eleven months of treatment, with a range of roughly 6 to 40 months.

In regard to this clone: It lacks a known antigen. The input lacks base qualities; no much larger clone sits a single base away.

Summary of the overall study and its limitations: Public clonotypes were rare and either shrank or stayed stable during treatment, and the rise in clonality at ibrutinib response reflected expansion of private clonotypes. Clonality increased at ibrutinib response, stayed stable in sustained remission, and fell back toward baseline at progression. Baseline clonality exceeded that of age-matched healthy donors and correlated strongly with circulating CD8+ T-cell counts. Sampling times were not matched between sustained-remission and progressing patients, and lymph node repertoires were not studied.

The CDR3 runs 16 residues from the cysteine to the phenylalanine. CDR3 DNA is the only sequence kept; it has 48 bases, read in frame from the first base. Sequences MNHNY (CDR1) and SVGAGI (CDR2) are obtained from the germline V gene (reference sequence). V was cut back by 7 bases and J by 2 bases, leaving a gap of 18 bases between them. The time point label, read with the paper, signifies: progressive disease on ibrutinib. For TCR beta library preparation, around 1.9 micrograms of genomic DNA were extracted from the cryopreserved PBMCs. High-throughput TCR beta sequencing was performed on longitudinal blood samples from CLL patients receiving ibrutinib monotherapy. The patients took part in an open-label, single-center phase 2 trial of ibrutinib monotherapy. The goal of deep resolution MiSeq sequencing was a depth between 1 in 1 million and 1 in 200,000 T cells, and coverage averaged 10x per clonotype. The immunoSEQ hsTCRB Kit was used to generate TCR beta libraries. For the original study's pipeline: Data were analyzed with ImmunoSEQ Data Assistant and ImmunoSEQ Analyzer, with V, D and J genes assigned per IMGT definitions. Clonality, which ranges from 0 to 1, was calculated as one minus the normalized Shannon entropy of productive rearrangement frequencies. Public clonotype analysis was restricted to overrepresented clonotypes comprising at least 0.05% of each patient's repertoire. About twelve age-matched healthy donor repertoires from immuneACCESS were used as controls for clonality. The clones in this table, taken by TCRdb from immuneACCESS, are in-frame only. Not every clone is retained; where verified, under half of the shortfall comes from an unresolved V gene, and the cause of the rest is unknown. That table gives V, J and clone size, and the DNA gave D and trimming. This sample is represented by some 170,000 clones; 88% of them were singletons. 3% of the sample is in the top ten clones.

This chain is built from TRBV6-6 and TRBJ1-5; the best D guess is TRBD1, with 6 bases matching. The origin of this receptor is a human donor with chronic lymphocytic leukemia. Sequencing used PBMCs, obtained at disease progression, from a patient treated with ibrutinib. Here the CDR3 is given as CASTYSPGGGNQPQHF. The DNA reads TGTGCCAGCACCTACTCCCCCGGGGGCGGCAATCAGCCCCAGCATTTT.